This T cell receptor (beta chain) was sequenced in a study of T cell responses to AZD1222 COVID-19 vaccine (dated by TCRdb to the early 2020s). Regarding the complete study: A total of under 250 trial participants underwent TCR sequencing, of whom nearly 210 had received two doses of AZD1222 and roughly 26 had received two doses of the MenACWY control vaccine. Trial participants were enrolled by age into 18-55, 56-69 and 70-plus year subgroups, with roughly 160, 29 and 62 TCR-sequenced participants respectively.

A note on this clone: Its antigen remains undetermined. Base qualities are not provided; no much larger clone lies one nucleotide away.

The CDR3 regions of human TCRbeta chains were analyzed by immunosequencing. In the paper's pipeline: Repertoire TCRs were checked for matches against a reference library of SARS-CoV-2-specific TCRs that had been generated using the MIRA antigen-specificity platform. Breadth was defined as the fraction of unique TCRs that were SARS-CoV-2-associated, and depth was defined as the fraction of total T cells that were SARS-CoV-2-associated. Using the MIRA data, each spike-specific TCR was mapped to the spike region that the TCR reacts to and placed in a CD4 or CD8 class. Log10-transformed breadth and depth values were compared by one-way ANOVA with Sidak's multiple comparisons tests. In its TCRdb copy, this immuneACCESS table keeps in-frame sequences only and misses some clones. Where compared with another copy, unresolved V genes explain less than half of these, and the others have no known cause. V and J calls and clone size are those listed in that table; D and trimming were worked out from the DNA. This sample lists roughly 270,000 clones; about 94% were detected once. Of the sample, 0.5% to 0.65% falls within the top ten clones.

V and J lose 4 bases and 7 bases, and a span of 9 bases separates them. Looking up the germline V gene yields CDR1 SGDLS and CDR2 YYNGEE. From cysteine to phenylalanine, the CDR3 is 13 amino acids long. This entry keeps only the CDR3 DNA: 39 bases, framed from base 1. The intended sense of this specimen's time point label: about 28 days (+/-7) after the second vaccine dose. AZD1222 recipients whose second dose came at about 4 weeks and those whose second dose came at about 12 weeks were combined into one group, since spike-specific TCR depth and breadth did not differ between the two schedules. Vaccinee samples were obtained from the UK trials COV001 and COV002, which included a single-blind randomized controlled phase 2/3 trial of AZD1222 (ChAdOx1 nCoV-19) in healthy adults. For TCRbeta chain sequencing, PBMC samples were collected from trial participants at day 0 and at day 28 after the second dose.

Beyond this particular receptor, the publication reports: The whole spike protein was spanned by vaccine-associated CD4 TCRs, and dominant responses were seen in regions 160-218 and 743-854. In the small 56-69-year group, the increase in depth fell short of significance, most likely because of low power. After two AZD1222 doses, spike-specific TCR breadth and depth were significantly higher than at day 0 and than in MenACWY recipients. Only five to seven AZD1222 recipients were SARS-CoV-2 seropositive at baseline, limiting conclusions about previously exposed vaccinees. Participants were mostly white British, with more females than males. The authors suggested clonal diversity may have been underestimated. Nearly half of unique spike-specific TCRs reportedly recognized epitopes outside regions mutated in the B.1.351 and B.1.1.7 variants. Because no day 14 peak-response samples were available, the repertoires could be characterized only after the peak T cell response.

The specimen was peripheral blood, collected 28 days after the second AZD1222 dose. This clonotype was obtained from an adult who received the AZD1222 COVID-19 vaccine. Recombination connected TRBV9 to TRBJ1-6; TRBD1 is a weak D gene call, 6 bases matching. The DNA sequence is as follows: TGTGCCAGCAGCACAGGGTACAATTCACCCCTCCACTTT. The encoded protein is CASSTGYNSPLHF. Full variable domain (CDR3 extended with the reference TRBV9 and TRBJ1-6 proteins): DSGVTQTPKHLITATGQRVTLRCSPRSGDLSVYWYQQSLDQGLQFLIQYYNGEERAKGNILERFSAQQFPDLHSELNLSSLELGDSALYFCASSTGYNSPLHFGNGTRLTVT.